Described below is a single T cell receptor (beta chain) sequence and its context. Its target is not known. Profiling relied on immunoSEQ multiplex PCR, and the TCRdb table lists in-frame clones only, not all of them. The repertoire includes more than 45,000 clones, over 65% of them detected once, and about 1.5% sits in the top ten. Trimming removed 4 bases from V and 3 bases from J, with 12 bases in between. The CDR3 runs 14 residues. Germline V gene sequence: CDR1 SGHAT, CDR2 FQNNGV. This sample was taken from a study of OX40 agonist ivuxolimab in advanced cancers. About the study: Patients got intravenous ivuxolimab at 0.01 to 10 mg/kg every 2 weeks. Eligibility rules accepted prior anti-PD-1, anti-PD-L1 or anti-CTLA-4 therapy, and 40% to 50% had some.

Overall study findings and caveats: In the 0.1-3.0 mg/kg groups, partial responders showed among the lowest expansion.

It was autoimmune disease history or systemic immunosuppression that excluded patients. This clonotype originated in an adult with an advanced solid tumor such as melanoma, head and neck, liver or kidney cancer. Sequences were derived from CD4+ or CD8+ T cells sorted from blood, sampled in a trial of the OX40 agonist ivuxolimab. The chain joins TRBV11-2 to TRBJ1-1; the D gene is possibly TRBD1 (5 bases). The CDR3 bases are TGTGCCAGCAGCTCCAGACGGGGGGACACTGAAGCTTTCTTT. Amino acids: CASSSRRGDTEAFF.